This passage covers 21 T cell receptor beta chains from one sample sequenced in a study of T cells in Graves' hyperthyroidism and ophthalmopathy. Template material for amplifying TCR beta CDR3 regions consisted of RNA transcripts. The HTBI primer set was used in a first-round RT-PCR of the TCR CDR3. TCRdb recomputed calls from the multiplex PCR reads with MiXCR, one row per CDR3 protein. The sample has roughly 710,000 distinct CDR3 sequences, 35% seen once. Sequenced: blood. The receptors were sampled from a woman aged 40 to 50 with Graves' hyperthyroidism.

Many counts were recorded for this clonotype. The chain uses TRBV6-6 and TRBJ1-6, with D tentatively TRBD1 (6 bases). The CDR3 runs 15 residues. Trimming pared 9 bases from V and 9 bases from J, leaving 21 bases between. CDR1 MNHNY and CDR2 SVGAGI come from the germline V gene (reference sequence). CDR3 residues: CASTGASGGGSPLHF. The CDR3 nucleotides read TGTGCCAGTACGGGGGCATCCGGCGGGGGTTCACCCCTCCACTTT.

The chain is built from TRBV7-9 and TRBJ2-7; D uncertain. Trimming took off 5 bases at V and 6 bases at J, with 14 bases between the two ends. The CDR3 sequence is 13 residues long. The germline V gene encodes CDR1 SEHNR and CDR2 FQNEAQ (reference sequence). The CDR3 DNA sequence: TGTGCCAGCAGCAGACGTTCGGAAGGCGAGCAGTACTTC. Amino acid sequence: CASSRRSEGEQYF.

A word on this clonotype: This sequence may be a read error, since a much larger clone differs from it by one base. The CDR3 spells CASSLSSGTEGTQYF. The CDR3, as DNA: TGTGCTAGCAGCTTAAGCTCTGGGACAGAAGGGACCCAGTACTTC. The chain couples TRBV7-7 to TRBJ2-5, with 7 bases that match TRBD1. Germline CDR1 is SSHAT and CDR2 is FNYEAQ (reference sequence). CDR3 length equals 15 residues.

The count of this clonotype is one. The chain joins TRBV20-1 to TRBJ2-7; possibly TRBD2 for D (6 bases). Matching the DNA end better, TRBJ2-4 makes the J call doubtful. Germline V gene data show CDR1 as DFQATT and CDR2 as SNEGSKA (reference sequence). The CDR3 spans 15 residues. CDR3 residues: CSVEGGTLAKNIQYF. For the CDR3, the DNA is TGCAGTGTTGAGGGAGGTACCCTAGCCAAAAACATTCAGTACTTC.

There are a few counts of this clonotype. The junction differs from germline at one of its ends, possibly a read error. The chain has TRBV10-3 and TRBJ2-2; D may be TRBD1 or TRBD2 (6 bases each). This CDR3 comprises 15 residues. Germline loops: CDR1 ENHRY, CDR2 SYGVKD. CDR3 DNA sequence: TGTGCCAGCAGTGTTGGCGGGACAAAAACCGGGGAGCTGTTTTTT. Protein: CASSVGGTKTGELFF.

As concerns this clonotype: A much larger clone differs from this one at a single base, so this may be a read error. The genes are TRBV7-2 and TRBJ1-2; D uncertain. CDR3 size: 15 residues. Trimming pared 5 bases from V and 4 bases from J, leaving 17 bases between. CDR1 and CDR2 from the germline V gene are SGHTA and FQGNSA. In nucleotides, the CDR3 is TGTGCCAGCAGCGCCTCCCGGACGGGCCTCTATGGCTACACCTTC. Its translation: CASSASRTGLYGYTF.

The chain couples TRBV7-9 to TRBJ1-2; 7 bases agree with TRBD1. CDR1 is SEHNR, CDR2 FQNEAQ, per germline (reference sequence). This CDR3 has 13 amino acids. V shed 6 bases and J 6 bases; nucleotides not matched to a gene: 7. The CDR3 is CASSRGTEDGYTF. CDR3 nucleotide sequence: TGTGCCAGCAGTAGAGGGACAGAGGATGGCTACACCTTC.

The DNA for the CDR3 is TGTGCCAGCAGCATGACTGCCGGGCCCCCACTGAAGGGCACTGAAGCTTTCTTT. Translating it yields CASSMTAGPPLKGTEAFF. The chain couples TRBV14 to TRBJ1-1; D gene unclear. The germline gives CDR1 SGHDN, CDR2 FVKESK. Trimming took 5 bases from V and 4 from J, leaving 26 bases between them. CDR3 length: 18 residues.

The V gene is TRBV9, the J gene TRBJ1-6, with D tentatively TRBD1 (6 bases). Germline CDR1 reads SGDLS; CDR2 reads YYNGEE. The CDR3 runs 16 residues. Trimming cost V 6 bases and J 10 bases, with 23 bases left between them. The CDR3 sequence: CASKRFIGGRGSPLHF. In DNA form, the CDR3 reads TGTGCCAGCAAGCGATTCATCGGGGGGCGCGGATCACCCCTCCACTTT.

The chain has TRBV20-1 and TRBJ2-7; D not certain. Germline values: CDR1 DFQATT, CDR2 SNEGSKA (reference sequence). The ends were cut back, 0 bases at V and 2 bases at J, with 11 bases in the middle. The CDR3 has 14 amino acids. CDR3: CSARDLAEAYEQYF. The CDR3 DNA sequence: TGCAGTGCTAGAGATCTGGCAGAAGCCTACGAGCAGTACTTC.

V gene TRBV9 combines with J gene TRBJ1-6; TRBD1 matches at 7 bases. This CDR3 spans 14 amino acids. V lost 2 bases to trimming and J lost 7 bases; unmatched junction nucleotides: 3. Germline CDR1 is SGDLS and CDR2 is YYNGEE. CDR3 in DNA: TGTGCCAGCAGCGTGGGACAGATCAATTCACCCCTCCACTTT. This translates into CASSVGQINSPLHF.

The chain links TRBV20-1 to TRBJ1-4, with D unclear. CDR3 size: 15 residues. Germline V gene data show CDR1 as DFQATT and CDR2 as SNEGSKA (reference sequence). The ends were cut back, 0 bases at V and 4 bases at J, with 12 bases in the middle. Here the CDR3 reads CSARDMRALNEKLFF. The CDR3, as DNA: TGCAGTGCTAGAGATATGAGGGCGCTTAATGAAAAACTGTTTTTT.

The V call is TRBV4-3, the J call TRBJ2-3; 7 positions agree with TRBD1. There are 14 residues in the CDR3. Looked up from germline, CDR1 is LGHNA and CDR2 is YSLEER. With 4 bases clipped from V and 4 bases from J, the junction kept 5 bases outside the gene matches. The CDR3 region has the DNA TGCGCCAGCAGCCGAAGCACAGGGGCAGATACGCAGTATTTT. This gives the protein CASSRSTGADTQYF.

V usage is TRBV4-1 and J usage is TRBJ2-5; 11 bases align to TRBD2. The CDR3 consists of 17 residues. The V gene end was trimmed by 4 bases and the J gene end by 0 bases; junction bases not matched to a gene: 7. The germline CDR1 and CDR2 sequences are MGHRA and YSYEKL. CDR3 sequence (DNA): TGCGCCAGCAGCCGGCAGTTAGCGGGGGGGCACCAAGAGACCCAGTACTTC. Protein sequence: CASSRQLAGGHQETQYF.

This chain links TRBV9 with TRBJ2-7; 11 bases are shared with TRBD2. Germline trimming cut 4 bases from V and 6 bases from J; bases unmatched to any gene: 9. This CDR3 region has 15 residues. CDR1 is SGDLS, CDR2 YYNGEE, per germline. For the CDR3, the DNA is TGTGCCAGCAGCCTCAGACTAGCGGGACTCTCCGAGCAGTACTTC. This codes for CASSLRLAGLSEQYF.

This clonotype occurred a few times. The chain links TRBV4-1 to TRBJ1-1, with 8 bases that match TRBD1. CDR1 is MGHRA and CDR2 is YSYEKL in the germline V gene. This CDR3 has 17 amino acids. Germline trimming cut 5 bases from V and 1 base from J; bases unmatched to any gene: 12. This CDR3 reads CASSNRGNGQGNTEAFF. In DNA form, the CDR3 reads TGCGCCAGCAGCAATCGCGGGAATGGACAGGGGAACACTGAAGCTTTCTTT.

This clonotype was observed many times. The chain employs TRBV7-4 and TRBJ2-6, with D possibly TRBD1 on 5 matching bases. The CDR3 covers 18 residues. The germline V and J ends were trimmed by 1 base and 1 base, with 14 bases remaining between them. The germline V gene encodes CDR1 SGHVT and CDR2 SQSDAQ. The DNA for the CDR3 is TGTGCCAGCAGCTTAGGGCGGTGGACACGATCTGGGGCCAACGTCCTGACTTTC. Its translation: CASSLGRWTRSGANVLTF.

This clonotype was observed at least ten times. V is TRBV15 and J is TRBJ1-2; D might be TRBD1 (6 bases). CDR1 LNHNV and CDR2 YYDKDF come from the germline V gene (reference sequence). The V end lost 5 bases, the J end lost 8 bases, and 21 bases lay between the germline ends. CDR3 length: 15 amino acids. This chain's CDR3 is CATSERFSDSAGYTF. The CDR3 DNA reads TGTGCCACCAGCGAGCGCTTCTCGGACAGCGCGGGCTACACCTTC.

In its sample, this clonotype was seen many times. The chain recombines TRBV12-3 or TRBV12-4 with TRBJ2-5; 8 bases map to TRBD2. CDR3 length: 14 residues. Trimming removed 5 bases from V and 6 bases from J; junction bases left unmatched: 8. For the CDR3, the DNA is TGTGCCAGCAGTCCCGCCGGGACTAGAAAGACCCAGTACTTC. Translated: CASSPAGTRKTQYF.

Many counts were recorded for this clonotype. J is TRBJ1-2 and V is TRBV7-2, with D hard to call. CDR1 and CDR2 (germline): SGHTA, FQGNSA. Trimming removed 5 bases at V and 8 bases at J, with 12 bases between. The CDR3 totals 12 residues. CDR3 DNA: TGTGCCAGCAGCCAACCCGTCGGGGGCTACACCTTC. It is translated as CASSQPVGGYTF.

For this clonotype: Here the CDR3 omits its conserved ending phenylalanine or tryptophan, so a read error is the likely source. The limits of the CDR3 on the DNA are not certain, so only TCRdb's listed CDR3 is given. The chain carries TRBV2 and TRBJ2-7. Including both end residues, the CDR3 is 8 amino acids long. Looked up from germline, CDR1 is SNHLY and CDR2 is FYNNEI. CDR3 loop: CASSENPE.